These 26 T cell receptor beta chains were sequenced from one sample in a study of CD8+ T cells in alopecia areata. Sequencing templates came from extracted RNA that was reverse transcribed into cDNA. Generated by immunoSEQ multiplex PCR, the TCRdb table keeps only in-frame clones and is missing some. The repertoire holds roughly 200,000 clones, with approximately 55% as singletons. Treatment denoted: oral pan-JAK inhibitor, 5-10 mg twice daily. The source was CD8+ T cells sorted from blood, collected at week 24, from a patient treated with tofacitinib. Receptor source: a human donor with alopecia areata.

CDR3 region: CAWSRGQGATDTQYF. The CDR3 DNA reads as TGTGCCTGGAGTCGGGGACAGGGGGCAACAGATACGCAGTATTTT. This chain uses TRBV30 with TRBJ2-3; 12 bases line up with TRBD1. Germline V gene sequence: CDR1 GTSNPN, CDR2 SVGIG (reference sequence). This CDR3 is built from 15 residues. V shed 2 bases and J 3 bases; nucleotides not matched to a gene: 3.

The CDR3 region has the DNA TGTGCCAGCAGCCATCCCGTGGGGCACCAGTCAGGGGGCGGCGAGCAGTTCTTC. Its translation is CASSHPVGHQSGGGEQFF. The genes are TRBV9 and TRBJ2-1, with TRBD1 matching over 8 bases. V shed 4 bases, J shed 10 bases, and the junction held 22 bases outside the gene matches. The length of the CDR3 is 18 residues. Germline loops: CDR1 SGDLS, CDR2 YYNGEE.

On this clone: The sample carries other DNA sequences with the same CDR3. The chain recombines TRBV9 with TRBJ1-1; D gene unclear. Trimming removed 0 bases at V and 1 base at J, with 4 bases between. Germline V gives CDR1 SGDLS, CDR2 YYNGEE. The CDR3 sequence is 13 residues long. The CDR3 loop is CASSVGTNTEAFF. The DNA of the CDR3 is TGTGCCAGCAGCGTAGGGACGAACACTGAAGCTTTCTTT.

The rearrangement uses TRBV11-2 and TRBJ1-1, with TRBD1 matching over 7 bases. The CDR3 runs to 13 residues. After removal of 3 bases from V and 11 bases from J, the junction contained 9 bases not matched to a gene. Germline CDR1 SGHAT, CDR2 FQNNGV. CDR3 sequence (DNA): TGTGCCAGCAGCTTCGGTGACAGGGACTCGGCTTTCTTT. Translated, it gives CASSFGDRDSAFF.

This chain links TRBV27 with TRBJ1-2, with 8 positions matching TRBD1. The germline gives CDR1 MNHEY, CDR2 SMNVEV (reference sequence). V was clipped by 6 bases and J by 4 bases; unmatched bases: 7. The CDR3 has 14 residues. The CDR3 is CASRSVTGGYGYTF. The CDR3 nucleotides read TGTGCCAGCAGATCCGTTACAGGGGGCTATGGCTACACCTTC.

Worth noting for this clone: The junction differs from germline at one of its ends, possibly a read error. This rearrangement joins TRBV9 to TRBJ2-7; 10 bases line up with TRBD1. CDR3 length: 14 residues. Germline V lookup: CDR1 SGDLS, CDR2 YYNGEE. DNA for the CDR3: TGTGCCAGCAGCCCTTCGGGACAGGGGATCGAGCTGTACTTC. Encoded protein: CASSPSGQGIELYF. The full variable domain, with the rest looked up from reference TRBV9 and TRBJ2-7, is DSGVTQTPKHLITATGQRVTLRCSPRSGDLSVYWYQQSLDQGLQFLIQYYNGEERAKGNILERFSAQQFPDLHSELNLSSLELGDSALYFCASSPSGQGIELYFGPGTRLTVT.

The V and J genes are TRBV30 and TRBJ1-1; D may be TRBD1 (5 bases). The CDR3 runs to 14 residues. Trimming pared 3 bases from V and 1 base from J, leaving 12 bases between. Germline V gene data show CDR1 as GTSNPN and CDR2 as SVGIG (reference sequence). The CDR3 DNA is TGTGCCTGGAGGCGGGGGAAGGGGAACACTGAAGCTTTCTTT. Translating gives CAWRRGKGNTEAFF.

The gene calls are TRBV19 and TRBJ2-7, with 9 bases identical to TRBD1. The CDR3 consists of 14 residues. V shed 6 bases, J shed 4 bases, and the junction held 7 bases outside the gene matches. Germline loops: CDR1 LNHDA, CDR2 SQIVND (reference sequence). The CDR3 DNA reads as TGTGCCAGTAGCATACAGGGGGCGACTTACGAGCAGTACTTC. This gives the protein CASSIQGATYEQYF.

V usage is TRBV13 and J usage is TRBJ2-1; D is ambiguous. CDR3 length equals 11 residues. Germline V lookup: CDR1 PRHDT, CDR2 FYEKMQ (reference sequence). The V end was cut by 6 bases, the J end by 12 bases, with 12 bases between. DNA of the CDR3: TGTGCCAGCAGTCGTGAGGAAGGGCAGTTCTTC. This codes for CASSREEGQFF. Drawing the rest from reference TRBV13 and TRBJ2-1, the complete variable domain is AAGVIQSPRHLIKEKRETATLKCYPIPRHDTVYWYQQGPGQDPQFLISFYEKMQSDKGSIPDRFSAQQFSDYHSELNMSSLELGDSALYFCASSREEGQFFGPGTRLTVL.

With regard to this clone: This specimen includes other DNA sequences encoding the same CDR3. This chain uses TRBV2 with TRBJ1-1, with a weak D call TRBD1 (5 bases). V shed 6 bases and J shed 2 bases, with 7 bases lying between them. Per germline, CDR1 SNHLY and CDR2 FYNNEI. The CDR3 loop spans 12 amino acids. The CDR3, as DNA: TGTGCCAGCAGGGGGCCAAACACTGAAGCTTTCTTT. This translates into CASRGPNTEAFF.

The rearrangement links TRBV4-1 to TRBJ2-2, with D hard to call. The CDR3 has 14 amino acids. Germline CDR1 reads MGHRA; CDR2 reads YSYEKL. The V and J ends lost 2 bases and 4 bases respectively, with 8 bases between them. Written as DNA, the CDR3 is TGCGCCAGCAGCCAATTTTTAACCACCGGGGAGCTGTTTTTT. Amino acids: CASSQFLTTGELFF.

J is TRBJ1-4 and V is TRBV6-5; D gene ambiguous. Germline V gene sequence: CDR1 MNHEY, CDR2 SVGAGI. This CDR3 contains 12 residues. V lost 2 bases and J lost 8, with 6 bases in between. CDR3 nucleotides: TGTGCCAGCAGTTACGGAGGGGAAAAACTGTTTTTT. Its translation is CASSYGGEKLFF.

The J gene is TRBJ1-1, the V gene TRBV30; TRBD1 is a possible D gene (6 bases). The CDR3 is 13 residues long. V was clipped by 7 bases and J by 4 bases, with 16 bases between them. Germline CDR1 reads GTSNPN; CDR2 reads SVGIG (reference sequence). As DNA, the CDR3 is TGTGCCTCCACGCACGCGGGGGCCACTGAAGCTTTCTTT. It codes for CASTHAGATEAFF.

The rearrangement uses TRBV7-8 and TRBJ2-7; D possibly corresponds to TRBD2 (7 bases). V lost 7 bases, J lost 7 bases, and 17 bases lay in between. The CDR3 extends over 13 amino acids. The germline V gene encodes CDR1 SGHVS and CDR2 FQNEAQ. CDR3 region: CASKGGALGEQYF. Here the CDR3 DNA reads TGTGCCAGCAAGGGGGGGGCTCTCGGTGAGCAGTACTTC.

This chain joins TRBV9 and TRBJ1-2; D is uncertain. Germline-derived CDR1 and CDR2 are SGDLS and YYNGEE. The CDR3 runs to 14 residues. V lost 0 bases and J 4 bases, leaving 10 bases between the germline ends. The CDR3 reads CASSVGQDRYGYTF. CDR3 DNA: TGTGCCAGCAGCGTAGGCCAAGATCGCTATGGCTACACCTTC.

V is TRBV7-9 and J is TRBJ2-7; 8 bases are shared with TRBD2. Trimming cost V 5 bases and J 3 bases; bases outside gene matches: 21. Germline values: CDR1 SEHNR, CDR2 FQNEAQ (reference sequence). This CDR3 has 19 amino acids. CDR3 sequence reads: CASSPAGMGLGSMIYEQYF. The CDR3 nucleotides are TGTGCCAGCAGCCCCGCGGGAATGGGACTAGGTTCGATGATCTACGAGCAGTACTTC.

The chain is built from TRBV14 and TRBJ1-1, with D uncertain. Germline V gene lookup returns CDR1 SGHDN and CDR2 FVKESK. This CDR3 region has 13 residues. V was clipped by 1 base and J by 3 bases, with 6 bases between them. Written as DNA, the CDR3 is TGTGCCAGCAGCCAAGGTGTGTACACTGAAGCTTTCTTT. It codes for CASSQGVYTEAFF. The full variable domain, rest sourced from reference TRBV14 and TRBJ1-1, is EAGVTQFPSHSVIEKGQTVTLRCDPISGHDNLYWYRRVMGKEIKFLLHFVKESKQDESGMPNNRFLAERTGGTYSTLKVQPAELEDSGVYFCASSQGVYTEAFFGQGTRLTVV.

The rearrangement joins TRBV4-1 to TRBJ2-7; 8 nucleotides match TRBD1. This CDR3 comprises 14 residues. Germline V gene data show CDR1 as MGHRA and CDR2 as YSYEKL. The V segment lost 0 bases and the J segment 3 bases; nucleotides outside the gene matches: 1. CDR3 sequence: CASSQDRGLYEQYF. DNA for the CDR3: TGCGCCAGCAGCCAAGACAGGGGGCTCTACGAGCAGTACTTC.

This clone has just a few counts. The chain has TRBV7-9 and TRBJ2-2, with D possibly being TRBD1 or TRBD2 (5 bases each). The germline CDR1 and CDR2 sequences are SEHNR and FQNEAQ (reference sequence). The CDR3 consists of 12 residues. In DNA, the CDR3 is TGTTTATGGGACGGATACACCGGGGAGCTGTTTTTT. This sequence encodes CLWDGYTGELFF.

There are a few counts of this clone. The chain combines TRBV29-1 with TRBJ1-2, with D possibly matching TRBD1 (5 bases). Trimming removed 6 bases at V and 8 bases at J, with 13 bases between. This CDR3 has 11 amino acids. CDR1 SQVTM and CDR2 ANQGSEA come from the germline V gene. The DNA for the CDR3 is TGCAGCGTCGACGGGCAGGGCGGCTACACCTTC. Its protein is CSVDGQGGYTF.

The chain uses TRBV30 and TRBJ1-2, with D possibly matching TRBD1 (5 bases). Germline V CDR1 and CDR2: GTSNPN, SVGIG (reference sequence). The CDR3 contains 13 residues. Trimming left V 1 base short and J 1 base short, with 7 bases between. This CDR3 is CAWSETDNYGYTF. CDR3 nucleotide sequence: TGTGCCTGGAGTGAGACAGATAACTATGGCTACACCTTC.

The V and J genes are TRBV7-9 and TRBJ2-3; 8 bases align to TRBD2. Trimming removed 3 bases from V and 5 bases from J; junction bases left unmatched: 7. This CDR3 is 15 amino acids long. Germline values: CDR1 SEHNR, CDR2 FQNEAQ (reference sequence). The CDR3 loop reads CASSFSSGGQDTQYF. The CDR3 DNA follows: TGTGCCAGCAGCTTCTCGAGCGGGGGTCAAGATACGCAGTATTTT.

This chain uses TRBV13 with TRBJ2-5; maybe TRBD2 (6 bases). This CDR3 is 16 amino acids long. V lost 0 bases and J 2 bases, leaving 13 bases between the germline ends. CDR1 is PRHDT and CDR2 is FYEKMQ in the germline V gene (reference sequence). The CDR3 DNA reads TGTGCCAGCAGCTTAGGGGGACTTCCAGGACAAGAGACCCAGTACTTC. Translation gives CASSLGGLPGQETQYF.

The genes are TRBV15 and TRBJ1-2; D is possibly TRBD1 (5 bases). Germline CDR1 LNHNV, CDR2 YYDKDF (reference sequence). With 5 bases removed from V and 6 bases from J, the gap between germline ends came to 13 bases. This CDR3 has 13 residues. In DNA, the CDR3 is TGTGCCACCAGCGAAAGACTGGGGGATGGCTACACCTTC. This translates into CATSERLGDGYTF.

The chain has TRBV5-1 and TRBJ1-1, with D possibly matching TRBD1 (6 bases). CDR1 SGHRS and CDR2 YFSETQ come from the germline V gene. The CDR3 consists of 16 residues. V shed 0 bases and J shed 0 bases, with 12 bases lying between them. CDR3 sequence: CASSLEQGPMNTEAFF. The CDR3 DNA follows: TGCGCCAGCAGCTTGGAGCAGGGGCCGATGAACACTGAAGCTTTCTTT.

The chain carries TRBV29-1 and TRBJ1-1; no reliable D call. CDR3 length: 12 residues. The germline V gene has CDR1 SQVTM and CDR2 ANQGSEA. V lost 1 base and J lost 6, with 9 bases in between. This CDR3 is CSVEGGGPEAFF. Here the CDR3 DNA reads TGCAGCGTTGAAGGTGGTGGACCTGAAGCTTTCTTT.